This record covers a single T cell receptor beta chain. From germline, CDR1 is MGHRA and CDR2 YSYEKL. The CDR3 runs to 16 residues. Germline trimming cut 0 bases from V and 7 bases from J; bases unmatched to any gene: 9. This specimen comes from a study of blood T cells in healthy people across ages. Study-level background: Capture by template switching was about one barcoded beta molecule per two T cells.

Ranging in age from about 6 to 90, the donors were healthy Caucasian individuals from Russia. Each donor gave 9.5 to 10 milliliters of peripheral blood. Per sample, at least 5 micrograms of total RNA were extracted. A sample-barcoded 5' primer and a J-beta primer mix were used in a second PCR of roughly 7 to 12 cycles. TCRdb re-called the 5' RACE reads with MiXCR, one entry per CDR3 protein. This table has some 1.6 million distinct CDR3 sequences, about 31% appearing once. This clonotype originated in a woman in her 30s in good health. The sequenced sample consisted of blood. This rearrangement joins TRBV4-1 to TRBJ2-7, with 10 nucleotides matching TRBD1. For the CDR3, the DNA is TGCGCCAGCAGCCAAGATCCGGGACAGGGGCCGAATGAGCAGTACTTC. It translates to CASSQDPGQGPNEQYF.